The sequence of this TCR beta chain was determined in a study of early T cells in non-severe SARS-CoV-2 infection. About the research overall: With bulk RNA from unsorted whole blood as input, sequencing yielded unpaired chains.

As to this clonotype: Antigen: not known.

The protocol attached unique molecular identifiers to individual cDNA molecules. TCRdb redid the calling of the 5' RACE reads with MiXCR, one entry per CDR3 protein. This table has roughly 24,000 distinct CDR3 sequences, approximately 5% appearing once. Study results and caveats: CD4 and private specificities were missed by VDJdb matching, which favored anti-spike CD8 responses.

Trimming stripped 3 bases from V and 3 bases from J, with 6 bases between. Germline-derived CDR1 and CDR2 are DFQATT and SNEGSKA (reference sequence). The CDR3 loop spans 11 amino acids. The sample taken for sequencing was whole blood. The TCR sequence derives from an adult who was a healthcare worker with PCR-confirmed SARS-CoV-2 infection or an uninfected control (not recorded which). V usage is TRBV20-1 and J usage is TRBJ2-7, with unresolved D. The CDR3 sequence is CSASPYYEQYF. Written as DNA, the CDR3 is TGCAGTGCTAGTCCCTACTACGAGCAGTACTTC.